In this sample, the clone carrying this T cell receptor beta chain turned up a few times. Its antigen is undetermined. On the basis of clinical symptoms, serum thyroxine and TRAb, thyroid ultrasound and orbital computed tomography, diagnoses were made. The data are from a study of T cells in Graves' hyperthyroidism and ophthalmopathy. Template material for amplifying TCR beta CDR3 regions consisted of RNA transcripts. First-round RT-PCR with HTBI primers amplified the TCR CDR3 region. In TCRdb, the multiplex PCR reads were re-called with MiXCR into one record per CDR3 protein. Of over 650,000 distinct CDR3 sequences in the sample, about a sixth were seen once. Findings of the study overall: Most clonotypes expanded in the thyroid (above 0.001) were also present in blood. Ophthalmopathy prediction by the model preceded onset by a median about 6 months.

The sequenced material came from blood. This clonotype was obtained from a man younger than 35 with Graves' hyperthyroidism.

The CDR3 reads CASTSRGSYNEQFF. CDR3 coding DNA: TGTGCCAGCACGAGCAGAGGGTCCTACAATGAGCAGTTCTTC. The V gene is TRBV6-2 or TRBV6-3, the J gene TRBJ2-1, with a tentative D call TRBD2 (5 bases). V lost 7 bases to trimming and J lost 1 base, with 11 bases between them. CDR1 and CDR2 (germline): MNHEY, SVGEGT. This CDR3 is 14 amino acids long.